The source of this T cell receptor (beta chain) is a study of blood T cells in healthy people across ages (dated by TCRdb to about 2015). Broadly, across the study: In model experiments, roughly one uniquely barcoded TCR beta cDNA molecule per two T cells was captured by template switching. To track age-related changes in TCR beta repertoire diversity, the study relied on deep sequencing normalized with unique cDNA molecular identifiers. To avoid experimental bias, donors of different ages were spread randomly across the sequencing lanes. For two donors (one aged 18 to 29 and one aged 80 or older), the study analyzed two additional independent replicas of 1 million unique cDNA reads from the same blood draw. The donors were split into four age groups: young (average 16 years), middle-aged (39), aged (more than 55) and long-lived (approximately 80).

What the authors observed across the whole study: Observed TCR beta diversity per million T cells fell roughly linearly with age, and a significant reduction was already apparent by age approximately 40. The long-lived group showed more naive CD4+ T cells, fewer expanded clones and increased TCR diversity than the aged group, suggesting age selection. A strong correlation was found between observed TCR beta diversity and the percentage of naive T cells measured by flow cytometry. Donor CMV infection status was unknown, potentially confounding age-related changes in expanded clonotypes. Estimates of total diversity from one million sequenced T cells were regarded as lower bounds and underestimates. Conclusive comparison of naive and antigen-experienced compartments was prevented by the profiling of bulk unsorted PBMCs.

Systemically healthy Caucasian individuals from Russia, 39 in total and aged about 6 to 100 years, were included as donors. Ten milliliters of peripheral blood were drawn from each donor into EDTA-treated Vacutainer tubes. Ficoll-Paque density-gradient centrifugation was used to isolate PBMCs, with at least 6.5 million obtained per sample. Total RNA was extracted from PBMCs with Trizol reagent, with at least 6 micrograms obtained per sample. For every donor, an aliquot of PBMCs went through flow cytometry to measure the percentages of naive CD45RAhigh/CD27high T cells. As concerns this clonotype: No antigen is known for it. The sample holds no much larger clone one base away, and base qualities are not on file.

Receptors were amplified or captured by 5' RACE. Sequencing used an Illumina HiSeq 2500. A second PCR of 7 to 11 cycles was performed with a sample-barcoded 5' primer and a J-beta primer mix. A template-switch 5' adaptor carrying 12 random nucleotides introduced a unique molecular identifier onto each TCR beta cDNA molecule. At least 2.5 million CDR3-containing paired-end reads were obtained from each sample. All of the RNA was converted into first-strand cDNA using the Mint cDNA synthesis kit, with a TRBC-specific oligonucleotide serving as the primer. Following uracil-DNA glycosylase treatment, a first 18-cycle PCR with universal primers M1SS and BC2_uni_R was performed on all cDNA. The authors processed their data as follows. Normalization of each sample was performed by random selection of 1 million high-quality reads, each carrying a distinct molecular identifier. Reads with shared molecular identifiers were discarded instead of being binned into consensus sequences. CDR3 identification, clonotype clustering and error correction used MiTCR with a Q25 quality threshold and the strictest error-elimination algorithm. A nonparametric unseen species model with Euler transformation was used to estimate a lower bound on total TCR beta diversity. TCRdb reanalyzed the raw reads on its own, using fastp at Q25 for trimming and MiXCR for clone calling, and kept in-frame beta chains. Each record represents a unique CDR3 protein, reported with the most common genes and DNA among its rows. V and J calls and clone size were set by TCRdb, not the authors. Across this sample there are roughly 680,000 distinct CDR3 sequences, with 49% seen only once. The ten largest clones take up 25% to 35% of the sample.

V sheds 5 bases and J sheds 3 bases, leaving 17 bases between their ends. Taken from cysteine to phenylalanine, the CDR3 has 15 residues. CDR3 DNA is the only sequence kept; it has 45 bases, read in frame from the first base. The germline V gene (reference sequence) sets CDR1 to DFQATT and CDR2 to SNEGSKA. The sequence joins TRBV20-1 to TRBJ2-1; the D element might be TRBD1 or TRBD2, as each aligns at 5 bases. Material for sequencing was blood. This TCR came from a woman aged 60 to 75 in good health. The CDR3 protein: CSAVTGERGYNEQFF. The DNA is TGCAGTGCTGTCACGGGTGAGAGGGGCTACAATGAGCAGTTCTTC.